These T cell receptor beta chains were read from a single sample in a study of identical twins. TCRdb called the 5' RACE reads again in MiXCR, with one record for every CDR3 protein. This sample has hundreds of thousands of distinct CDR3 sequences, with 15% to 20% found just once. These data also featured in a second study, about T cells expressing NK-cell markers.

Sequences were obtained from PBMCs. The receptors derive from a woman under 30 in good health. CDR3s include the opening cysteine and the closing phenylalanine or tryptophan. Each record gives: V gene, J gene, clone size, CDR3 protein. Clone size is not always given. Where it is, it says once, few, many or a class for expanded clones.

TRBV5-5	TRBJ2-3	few	CASSLVADSPYF
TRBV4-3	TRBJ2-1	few	CASSQDPPENSYNEQFF
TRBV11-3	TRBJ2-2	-	CASSLIGGRVAGELFF
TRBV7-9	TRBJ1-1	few	CASTPLVGRRAEAFF
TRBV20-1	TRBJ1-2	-	CSARQGTGNGYTF
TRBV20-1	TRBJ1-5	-	CSAIAPGVNQPQHF
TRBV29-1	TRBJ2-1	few	CSANRGDEQFF
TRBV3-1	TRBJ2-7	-	CASRAAGGPSEQYF
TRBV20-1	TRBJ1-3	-	CSAERFSVENTIYF
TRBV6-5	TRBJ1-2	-	CASRDPNSNYGYTF
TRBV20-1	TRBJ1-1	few	CSAREPGGADTEAFF
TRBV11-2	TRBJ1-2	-	CASSPGGYTF
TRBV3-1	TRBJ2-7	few	CASSHNGAVEQYF
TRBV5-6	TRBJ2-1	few	CASSLAGTGVVNEQFF
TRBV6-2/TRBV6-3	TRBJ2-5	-	CATTVGLPQETQYF
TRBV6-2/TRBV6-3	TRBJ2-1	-	CASSYKQALDNEQFF
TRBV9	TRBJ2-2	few	CASSVNQINTGELFF
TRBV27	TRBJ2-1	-	CASTARPTRGGQFF
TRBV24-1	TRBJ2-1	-	CATSDPGQENNEQFF
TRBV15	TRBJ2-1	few	CATSGRITGGSYNEQFF
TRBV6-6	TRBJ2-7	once	CASRDRLYEQYF
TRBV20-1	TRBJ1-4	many	CSGATWTDGATNEKLFF
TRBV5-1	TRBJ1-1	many	CASSSDTEAFF
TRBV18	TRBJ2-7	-	CASSPGLAAPEQYF
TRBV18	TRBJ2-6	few	CASSPVPGGANVLTF
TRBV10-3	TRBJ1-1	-	CAIGDTEAFF
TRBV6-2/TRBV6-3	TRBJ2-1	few	CASSYPTLGYNEQFF
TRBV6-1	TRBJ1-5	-	CASRRTGYSNQPQHF
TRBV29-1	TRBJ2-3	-	CSGGTGVGDTQYF
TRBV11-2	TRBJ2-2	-	CASSVAGGITGELFF
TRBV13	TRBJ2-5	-	CASSYRTMSPETQYF
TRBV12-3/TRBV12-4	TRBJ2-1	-	CASSPRARPNEQFF
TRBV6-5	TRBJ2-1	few	CASGTPPEQFF
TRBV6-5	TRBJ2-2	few	CASSYFPTSGRTGELFF
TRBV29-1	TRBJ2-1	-	CSVEGTDNEQFF
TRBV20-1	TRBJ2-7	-	CSATGVQQYF
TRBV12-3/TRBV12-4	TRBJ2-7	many	CASRLGTGSTSEQYF
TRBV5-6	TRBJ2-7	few	CASSPPGLESEQYF
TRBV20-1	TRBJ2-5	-	CSAPIMTSSGGETQYF
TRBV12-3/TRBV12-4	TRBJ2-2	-	CASSLALGGGLKNTGELFF
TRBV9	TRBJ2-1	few	CASSVSGGSNEQFF
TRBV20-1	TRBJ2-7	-	CSARGRGDDEQYF
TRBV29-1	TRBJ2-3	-	CSVVLRTDTQYF
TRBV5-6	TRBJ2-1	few	CASSPRFYRSSSYNEQFF
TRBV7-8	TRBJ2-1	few	CASSPSSGGFSYNEQFF
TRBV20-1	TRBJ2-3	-	CSARTTSGLTRTDTQYF
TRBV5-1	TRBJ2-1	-	CASSSNQAGGPADEQFF
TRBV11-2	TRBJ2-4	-	CASSLVVGPPLAKNIQYF
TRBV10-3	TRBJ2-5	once	CAISESKGTQYF
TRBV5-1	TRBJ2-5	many	CASSLVPGETQYF